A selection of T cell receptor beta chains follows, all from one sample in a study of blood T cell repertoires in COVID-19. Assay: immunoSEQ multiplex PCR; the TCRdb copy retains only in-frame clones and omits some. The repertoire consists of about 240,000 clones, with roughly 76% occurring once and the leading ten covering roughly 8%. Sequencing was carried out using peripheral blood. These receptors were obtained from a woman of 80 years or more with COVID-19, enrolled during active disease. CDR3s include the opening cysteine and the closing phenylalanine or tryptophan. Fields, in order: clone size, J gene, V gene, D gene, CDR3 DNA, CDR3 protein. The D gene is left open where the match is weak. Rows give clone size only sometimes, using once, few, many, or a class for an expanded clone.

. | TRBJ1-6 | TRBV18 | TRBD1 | TGTGCCAGCTCCGAGACAGGGGTAGCTTCACCCCTCCACTTT | CASSETGVASPLHF
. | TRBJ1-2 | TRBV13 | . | TGTGCCAGCAGCTTAGGCCACGGCAGACAGGTCTATGGCTACACCTTC | CASSLGHGRQVYGYTF
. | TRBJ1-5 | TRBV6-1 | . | TGTGCCAGCAGTGCACCAGGGAGGGCCAGCAATCAGCCCCAGCATTTT | CASSAPGRASNQPQHF
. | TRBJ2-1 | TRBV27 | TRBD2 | TGTGCCAGCTCAGTCCAAGGACTAGGAGGCGGAGGCTCCTACAATGAGCAGTTCTTC | CASSVQGLGGGGSYNEQFF
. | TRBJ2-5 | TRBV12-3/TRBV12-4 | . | TGTGCCAGCAGTTTAAGGAGAGAAGAGACCCAGTACTTC | CASSLRREETQYF
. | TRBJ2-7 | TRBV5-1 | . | TGCGCCAGCAGCTTGGCCAACGAGCAGTACTTC | CASSLANEQYF
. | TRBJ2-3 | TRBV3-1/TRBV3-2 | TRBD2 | TGTGCCAGCAGCCGAAGCGGGGGGTCGAATACGCAGTATTTT | CASSRSGGSNTQYF
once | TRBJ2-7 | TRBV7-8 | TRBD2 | TGTGCCAGCAGCCCCAGCGGGAGTCCCTACGAGCAGTACTTC | CASSPSGSPYEQYF
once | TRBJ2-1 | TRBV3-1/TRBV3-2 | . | TGTGCCAGCAGCCAAGAATCCACTTTAAGCTCCTACAATGAGCAGTTCTTC | CASSQESTLSSYNEQFF
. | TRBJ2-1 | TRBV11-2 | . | TGTGCCAGCAGCTTTTCGGCCAGGGATGAGCAGTTCTTC | CASSFSARDEQFF
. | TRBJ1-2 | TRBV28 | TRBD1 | TGTACCAGTTCGACAGGGGGTGGAGGCTACACCTTC | CTSSTGGGGYTF
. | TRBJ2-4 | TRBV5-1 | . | TGCGCCAGCAGCGGATACAGCGGTCCTCCCCAAAACATTCAGTACTTC | CASSGYSGPPQNIQYF
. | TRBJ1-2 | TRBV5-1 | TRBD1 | TGCGCCAGCAGCTTGGGTTCGACAGGGCGGTCTGATGGCTACACCTTC | CASSLGSTGRSDGYTF
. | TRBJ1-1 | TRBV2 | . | TGTGCCAGCAGTGAGAGGGTGATCACTGAAGCTTTCTTT | CASSERVITEAFF
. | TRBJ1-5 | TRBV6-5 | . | TGTGCCAGCAAGACAGATAATAGCAATCAGCCCCAGCATTTT | CASKTDNSNQPQHF
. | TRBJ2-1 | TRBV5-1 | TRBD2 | TGCGCCAGCAGCAGGGGACTAGCGGGGGGTTACAATGAGCAGTTCTTC | CASSRGLAGGYNEQFF
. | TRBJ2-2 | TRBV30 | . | TGTGCCTGGAGTCGGAGGGCCGACACCGGGGAGCTGTTTTTT | CAWSRRADTGELFF
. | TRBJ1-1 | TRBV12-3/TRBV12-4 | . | TGTGCCAGCAGCCCCCAGGGTGAAGCTTTCTTT | CASSPQGEAFF
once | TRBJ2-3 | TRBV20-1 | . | TGCAGTGCTAGTGCCGGTTCAGATACGCAGTATTTT | CSASAGSDTQYF
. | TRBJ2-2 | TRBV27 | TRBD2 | TGTGCCAGCCGATATAGCGGGGGATTGGCTGGCGGGGAGCTGTTTTTT | CASRYSGGLAGGELFF
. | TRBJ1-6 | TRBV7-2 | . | TGTGCCAGCAGCTTAGAGGCGGCAGTAAATTCACCCCTCCACTTT | CASSLEAAVNSPLHF
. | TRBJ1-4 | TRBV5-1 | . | TGCGCCAGCAGCTTGGATTCAGGAGGGGATGGTGAAAAACTGTTTTTT | CASSLDSGGDGEKLFF
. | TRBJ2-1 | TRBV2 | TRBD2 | TGTGCCAGTGCTCTAGCGGGAGGGCCGGCTAATGAGCAGTTCTTC | CASALAGGPANEQFF
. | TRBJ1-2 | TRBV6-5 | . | TGTGCCAGCAGGTTGGACACTAACTATGGCTACACCTTC | CASRLDTNYGYTF
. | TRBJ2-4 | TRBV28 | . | TGTGCCAGCAGACTAGCCAAAAACATTCAGTACTTC | CASRLAKNIQYF
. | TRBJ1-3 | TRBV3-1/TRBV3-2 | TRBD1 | TGTGCCAGCAGCCAAGCAGGGGGCGTAGACACCATATATTTT | CASSQAGGVDTIYF
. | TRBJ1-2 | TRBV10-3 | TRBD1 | TGTGCCATCAGTGAGAGGACAGGGGCCTATGGCTACACCTTC | CAISERTGAYGYTF
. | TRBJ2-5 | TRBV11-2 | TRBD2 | TGTGCCAGCAGTAGGGCTAGCGGGAGGGGGGAGACCCAGTACTTC | CASSRASGRGETQYF
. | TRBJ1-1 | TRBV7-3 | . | TGTGCCAGCAGCTTAAAAGGGGGGGTCATCGTCCGGGACACTGAAGCTTTCTTT | CASSLKGGVIVRDTEAFF
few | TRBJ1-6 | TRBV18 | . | TGTGCCAGCTCACCGGACAGAAATTCACCCCTCCACTTT | CASSPDRNSPLHF
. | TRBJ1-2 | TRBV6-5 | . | TGTGCCAGCAGGGCACCGGGGGTGAACTATGGCTACACCTTC | CASRAPGVNYGYTF
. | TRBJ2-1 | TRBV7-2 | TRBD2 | TGTGCCAGCACCCTTAGCGGGAGTATAAATGAGCAGTTCTTC | CASTLSGSINEQFF
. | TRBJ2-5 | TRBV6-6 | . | TGTGCCAGCAGTTACTTTGCCAGCGAGCCGCAAGAGACCCAGTACTTC | CASSYFASEPQETQYF
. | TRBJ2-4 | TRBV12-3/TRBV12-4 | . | TGTGCCAGCTCCGTACTCACCATAAACATTCAGTACTTC | CASSVLTINIQYF
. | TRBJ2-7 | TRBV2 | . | TGTGCCAGCAGGCAGGGTTCCGAGCAGTACTTC | CASRQGSEQYF
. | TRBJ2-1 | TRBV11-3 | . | TGTGCCAGCAGCTCCCGTTCGGGGAACTCTTACAATGAGCAGTTCTTC | CASSSRSGNSYNEQFF
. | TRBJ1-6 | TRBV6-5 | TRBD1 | TGTGCCGGAGGGACAGTATATAATTCACCCCTCCACTTT | CAGGTVYNSPLHF
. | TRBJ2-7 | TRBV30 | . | TGTGCCTGGAGCCTCGGGGGAAGCTCCTACGAGCAGTACTTC | CAWSLGGSSYEQYF
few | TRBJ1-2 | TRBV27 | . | TGTGCCAGCAGTTTATATCCGGTGGAGGGATCGGGCGACTATGGCTACACCTTC | CASSLYPVEGSGDYGYTF
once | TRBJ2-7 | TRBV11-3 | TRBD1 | TGTGCCAGCAGCCCCGAGCCGGGACAGGGGGCAGACGAGCAGTACTTC | CASSPEPGQGADEQYF
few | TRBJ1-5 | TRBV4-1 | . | TGCGCCAGCAGCCAGACAATCGGTGACCAGCCCCAGCATTTT | CASSQTIGDQPQHF
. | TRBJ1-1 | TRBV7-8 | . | TGTGCCAGCGGACTGACTTTGAACACTGAAGCTTTCTTT | CASGLTLNTEAFF
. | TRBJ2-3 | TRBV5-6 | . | TGTGCCAGCAGCTTGGCCCGGAGCACAGATACGCAGTATTTT | CASSLARSTDTQYF
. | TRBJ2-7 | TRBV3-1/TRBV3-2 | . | TGTGCCAGCAGCCAATGGAGAGCGTACTACGAGCAGTACTTC | CASSQWRAYYEQYF
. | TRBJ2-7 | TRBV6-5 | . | TGTGCCAGCAGGGTAAACACAGGACCCACCGAGCAGTACTTC | CASRVNTGPTEQYF
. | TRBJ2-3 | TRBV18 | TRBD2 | TGTGCCAGCTCACCGCCTAGCGGGATCCAAGATACGCAGTATTTT | CASSPPSGIQDTQYF
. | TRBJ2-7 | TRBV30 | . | TGTGCCTGGAGTCAAGGCCGGGATTACGAGCAGTACTTC | CAWSQGRDYEQYF
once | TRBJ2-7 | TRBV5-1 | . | TGCGCCAGCAGCTTGGCCTCCGGGAGCTACGAGCAGTACTTC | CASSLASGSYEQYF
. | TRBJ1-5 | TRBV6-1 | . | TGTGCCAGCAGTGAAGAAATGGGGGGGAATCAGCCCCAGCATTTT | CASSEEMGGNQPQHF
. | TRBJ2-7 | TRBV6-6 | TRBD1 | TGTGCCAGCAGCCGGACAGGGCCCGAGCAGTACTTC | CASSRTGPEQYF
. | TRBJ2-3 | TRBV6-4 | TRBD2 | TGTGCCAGCAAGGAGGCGGGGGCAGATACGCAGTATTTT | CASKEAGADTQYF
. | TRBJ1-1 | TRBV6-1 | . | TGTGCCAGCAGTGAAGAGGGTAGGGGATACACTGAAGCTTTCTTT | CASSEEGRGYTEAFF
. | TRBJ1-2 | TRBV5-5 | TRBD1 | TGTGCCAGCAGCTTTTCGGGACAGGGACCCTATGGCTACACCTTC | CASSFSGQGPYGYTF
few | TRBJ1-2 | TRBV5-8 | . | TGTGCCAGCAGCTTGACAGGGCCCTATGGCTACACCTTC | CASSLTGPYGYTF